Listed below are T cell receptor beta chains from one sample, sequenced in a study of T-cell reconstitution after alpha-beta-depleted transplantation in children. TCRdb processed the PCR reads anew with MiXCR; each CDR3 protein has one entry. Of 450,000 to 500,000 distinct CDR3 sequences in the sample, around an eighth were seen once. The sample was PBMCs from the stem cell graft donor, taken from the stem cell graft. These receptors were collected from a human donor who donated a stem cell graft to a child with combined immunodeficiency. The CDR3 runs from the conserved cysteine through the conserved F or W. The order of the fields is J gene, V gene, D gene, clone size, CDR3 DNA, CDR3 protein. A D gene is named only where the DNA matches it firmly. Where a row states a size, it is once, few, many or the class of an expanded clone; other rows omit it.

TRBJ2-1 | TRBV20-1 | . | few | TGCAGTGCTAGAGCCCCACGTGGGGAGCAGTTCTTC | CSARAPRGEQFF
TRBJ2-2 | TRBV12-3/TRBV12-4 | . | . | TGTGCCAGCACTAGAGACACCGGGGAGCTGTTTTTT | CASTRDTGELFF
TRBJ2-7 | TRBV30 | . | few | TGTGCCTGGAGTCAAGCGGCAGCCTACGAGCAGTACTTC | CAWSQAAAYEQYF
TRBJ2-1 | TRBV6-2/TRBV6-3 | TRBD1 | few | TGTGCCAGCGCCTTTAGGGGGCTCCGCACGAATGAGCAGTTCTTC | CASAFRGLRTNEQFF
TRBJ1-4 | TRBV7-3 | . | . | TGTGCCAGCAGCTTGGGAGGCCCAAATGAAAAACTGTTTTTT | CASSLGGPNEKLFF
TRBJ2-1 | TRBV11-3 | . | few | TGTGCCAGCAGCTTAGATGGTCGACAGAAGCAGTTCTTC | CASSLDGRQKQFF
TRBJ2-1 | TRBV7-6 | TRBD2 | few | TGTGCCAGCAGCTTAGGAGCGGGGGCCGATTACAATGAGCAGTTCTTC | CASSLGAGADYNEQFF
TRBJ1-1 | TRBV7-2 | . | . | TGTGCCAGCAGCTTCCCCCAGGGGATGGGAGCTTTCTTT | CASSFPQGMGAFF
TRBJ1-1 | TRBV5-6 | . | many | TGTGCCAGCAGCTTACTAGACAGAGAGGATGCTTTCTTT | CASSLLDREDAFF
TRBJ2-7 | TRBV28 | TRBD1 | . | TGTGCCAGCAGAGGTCAGGGGGCGTCAGGGTACGAGCAGTACTTC | CASRGQGASGYEQYF
TRBJ1-6 | TRBV7-8 | . | . | TGTGCCAGCAGCTTATACAGATCAAATTCACCCCTCCACTTT | CASSLYRSNSPLHF
TRBJ2-2 | TRBV7-6 | . | few | TGTGCCAGCAGCTTAGCGGTGTTAGCTACCGGGGAGCTGTTTTTT | CASSLAVLATGELFF
TRBJ2-7 | TRBV12-3/TRBV12-4 | TRBD1 | many | TGTGCAACAGCAGTTCCGAAGAGGACAGGGAAGTACGAGCAGTACTTC | CATAVPKRTGKYEQYF
TRBJ2-3 | TRBV11-2 | . | few | TGTGCCAGCAGCTTCGTCAGGGGGCGGGCGGGAGTCCTATGGAACACAGATACGCAGTATTTT | CASSFVRGRAGVLWNTDTQYF
TRBJ2-1 | TRBV5-1 | . | many | TGCGCCAGCAGCTCAGGGGCTTTTCACAATGAGCAGTTCTTC | CASSSGAFHNEQFF
TRBJ2-7 | TRBV27 | TRBD2 | . | TGTGCCAGCAGTTTTAGCGGGCTAGCACTCTACGAGCAGTACTTC | CASSFSGLALYEQYF
TRBJ2-1 | TRBV6-5 | TRBD1 | few | TGTGCCAGCAGTTACTCGATACTGTCAGGGGGCCACAATGAGCAGTTCTTC | CASSYSILSGGHNEQFF
TRBJ2-1 | TRBV2 | TRBD2 | many | TGTGCCAGCAGGTTTGAGACTAGCGTCAACAATGAGCAGTTCTTC | CASRFETSVNNEQFF
TRBJ2-7 | TRBV13 | TRBD1 | few | TGTGCCAGCAGCCCTCAGCCCGGGACAGGGACATCAGACTTCTCTCTTTTTTGCGAGCAGTACTTC | CASSPQPGTGTSDFSLFCEQYF
TRBJ1-1 | TRBV18 | TRBD1 | many | TGTGCCAGCTCACCTATTACAGGGGGCACTGAAGCTTTCTTT | CASSPITGGTEAFF
TRBJ2-1 | TRBV20-1 | TRBD2 | many | TGCAGTGCTAGAGCGGGCGGGGGGTACAATGAGCAGTTCTTC | CSARAGGGYNEQFF
TRBJ2-1 | TRBV6-5 | . | few | TGTGCCATCAGTTATGTGGGTGGGGGATACTCCGGATCCTACAATGAGCAGTTCTTC | CAISYVGGGYSGSYNEQFF
TRBJ2-3 | TRBV29-1 | TRBD2 | . | TGCAGCGTTGAAGATGGGCGGGGGGCAGATACGCAGTATTTT | CSVEDGRGADTQYF
TRBJ2-1 | TRBV5-1 | TRBD2 | many | TGCGCCAGCAGCTTGGTTCTAGCGGGAGGAACCTACAATGAGCAGTTCTTC | CASSLVLAGGTYNEQFF
TRBJ2-3 | TRBV7-9 | TRBD2 | few | TGTGCCAGCAGCCCGCAAACTAGGCGGGGGAGCACAGATACGCAGTATTTT | CASSPQTRRGSTDTQYF
TRBJ2-3 | TRBV12-3/TRBV12-4 | . | many | TGTGCCAGCAAGCTAGGGGTCCTTAGGAGCACAGATACGCAGTATTTT | CASKLGVLRSTDTQYF
TRBJ2-7 | TRBV7-9 | TRBD1 | . | TGTGCCAGCAGCTTAAGAATCGGGACAGGGCCTTCCGAGCAGTACTTC | CASSLRIGTGPSEQYF
TRBJ1-1 | TRBV7-9 | TRBD1 | . | TGTGCCAGCAGCTTTGGGACAGGCCTGAACACTGAAGCTTTCTTT | CASSFGTGLNTEAFF
TRBJ2-7 | TRBV24-1 | . | many | TGTGCCACCAGTGATTCCCGAACCTACGAGCAGTACTTC | CATSDSRTYEQYF
TRBJ1-5 | TRBV7-2 | TRBD1 | few | TGTGCCAGCAGTCCGGACAGGGACAATCAGCCCCAGCATTTT | CASSPDRDNQPQHF
TRBJ1-5 | TRBV5-8 | . | few | TGTGCCAGCAGTGGATTAGGCAATCAGCCCCAGCATTTT | CASSGLGNQPQHF
TRBJ2-5 | TRBV7-2 | . | few | TGTGCCAGCAGCTTATATGGGCGCCAGGAGACCCAGTACTTC | CASSLYGRQETQYF
TRBJ1-5 | TRBV28 | . | . | TGTGCCAGCAGCCTCCGGCCCGGAGGCAGCAATCAGCCCCAGCATTTT | CASSLRPGGSNQPQHF
TRBJ2-1 | TRBV21-1 | . | many | TGTGCCAGCCTAAACGGGACAGGGACCCTATTGGAGCAGTTCTTC | CASLNGTGTLLEQFF
TRBJ2-1 | TRBV6-2/TRBV6-3 | . | few | TGTGCCAGCGGTCGGGCGATCTCCTACAATGAGCAGTTCTTC | CASGRAISYNEQFF
TRBJ2-1 | TRBV29-1 | TRBD2 | few | TGCAGCGTTGTGGGACTAGCGGGAAGGGGTTACAATGAGCAGTTCTTC | CSVVGLAGRGYNEQFF
TRBJ2-1 | TRBV20-1 | . | many | TGCAGTGCTACCGGGACTGGACTAAGGGAGCAGTTCTTC | CSATGTGLREQFF
TRBJ2-5 | TRBV30 | TRBD2 | . | TGTGCCTGGAGTGTACTGCTAGCGGGAGGGCCGGGGTACCAAGAGACCCAGTACTTC | CAWSVLLAGGPGYQETQYF
TRBJ1-1 | TRBV6-1 | . | few | TGTGCCAGCAATCTCGACAGGATGAACACTGAAGCTTTCTTT | CASNLDRMNTEAFF
TRBJ2-7 | TRBV4-2 | TRBD2 | . | TGTGCCAGCAGCCCGCGACTAGCGGGGGCCCACGAGCAGTACTTC | CASSPRLAGAHEQYF